Listed here are 8 T cell receptor beta chains from one sample, sequenced in a study of CD8+ T cells in alopecia areata. Extraction of RNA preceded its reverse transcription into cDNA, which served as the sequencing template. Only in-frame clones appear in the TCRdb table, and some are missing; sequencing was by immunoSEQ multiplex PCR. This table holds about 270,000 clones, about 60% found once. Treatment denoted: oral pan-JAK inhibitor, 5-10 mg twice daily. The starting material was CD4+ T cells sorted from blood, obtained around week 52, from a patient treated with tofacitinib. The receptors originated from a human donor with alopecia areata.

This clone has a handful of counts. The V call is TRBV19, the J call TRBJ1-1, with D unresolved. This CDR3 region has 9 residues. Per germline, CDR1 LNHDA and CDR2 SQIVND (reference sequence). V lost 8 bases and J lost 12, with 10 bases in between. The CDR3 sequence: CASGSPPFF. CDR3 in DNA: TGTGCCAGTGGCAGTCCGCCTTTCTTT. Full variable domain (remainder filled in from reference TRBV19 and TRBJ1-1): DGGITQSPKYLFRKEGQNVTLSCEQNLNHDAMYWYRQDPGQGLRLIYYSQIVNDFQKGDIAEGYSVSREKKESFPLTVTSAQKNPTAFYLCASGSPPFFGQGTRLTVV.

This chain uses TRBV7-9 with TRBJ1-6; a weak D match, TRBD1 (6 bases). The germline CDR1 and CDR2 sequences are SEHNR and FQNEAQ (reference sequence). The CDR3 has 13 amino acids. V gave up 5 bases and J gave up 14 bases, with 16 bases separating them. In DNA, the CDR3 is TGTGCCAGCAGCCTTGACAGGTTTGGGGCCCTCCACTTT. It is translated as CASSLDRFGALHF.

This clone came up once. The genes are TRBV4-1 and TRBJ2-5, with D perhaps given as TRBD1 or TRBD2 (5 bases each). The CDR3 contains 16 residues. Germline V CDR1 and CDR2: MGHRA, YSYEKL. Trimming pared 3 bases from V and 6 bases from J, leaving 20 bases between. This CDR3 reads CASSHPGTGSYQTQYF. Written as DNA, the CDR3 is TGCGCCAGCAGCCATCCCGGGACCGGTAGTTATCAGACCCAGTACTTC.

The chain joins TRBV6-6 to TRBJ2-3, with TRBD1 as a possible D gene (5 bases). Trimming cost V 2 bases and J 2 bases, with 11 bases left between them. The CDR3 is 15 amino acids. In germline, CDR1 is MNHNY, CDR2 SVGAGI (reference sequence). The CDR3 region has the DNA TGTGCCAGCAGTTACGGGCAGGGAATCACAGATACGCAGTATTTT. It is translated as CASSYGQGITDTQYF.

This clone was observed a few times. V gene TRBV7-2 combines with J gene TRBJ2-3; 8 nucleotides align to TRBD2. V shed 8 bases, J shed 4 bases, and the junction held 5 bases outside the gene matches. In germline, CDR1 is SGHTA, CDR2 FQGNSA. There are 13 residues in the CDR3. The CDR3 spells CASRGGPADTQYF. CDR3 in DNA: TGTGCCAGCCGGGGGGGACCGGCAGATACGCAGTATTTT.

The V and J genes are TRBV23-1 and TRBJ1-1; D is ambiguous. TRBV23-1 qualifies as an ORF whose function is uncertain. This CDR3 has 15 residues. Trimming took off 0 bases at V and 0 bases at J, with 8 bases between the two ends. In DNA, the CDR3 is TGCGCCAGCAGTCAATCAGAGGGCATGAACACTGAAGCTTTCTTT. It encodes CASSQSEGMNTEAFF.

The rearrangement uses TRBV30 and TRBJ1-6; tentative D call: TRBD1 (6 bases). The germline CDR1 and CDR2 sequences are GTSNPN and SVGIG (reference sequence). This CDR3 has 14 residues. V was clipped by 3 bases and J by 10 bases, with 16 bases between them. The DNA for the CDR3 is TGTGCCTGGAGAGAGCCAGGGGCTCTGTCACCCCTCCACTTT. Translating it yields CAWREPGALSPLHF.

This clone was observed a few times. The rearrangement joins TRBV5-1 to TRBJ1-6; D is possibly TRBD1 (5 bases). This CDR3 has 14 amino acids. The V and J ends lost 4 bases and 7 bases respectively, with 12 bases between them. CDR1 SGHRS and CDR2 YFSETQ come from the germline V gene. In DNA, the CDR3 is TGCGCCAGCAGCGAGGATGGGGGAAATTCACCCCTCCACTTT. This encodes CASSEDGGNSPLHF.